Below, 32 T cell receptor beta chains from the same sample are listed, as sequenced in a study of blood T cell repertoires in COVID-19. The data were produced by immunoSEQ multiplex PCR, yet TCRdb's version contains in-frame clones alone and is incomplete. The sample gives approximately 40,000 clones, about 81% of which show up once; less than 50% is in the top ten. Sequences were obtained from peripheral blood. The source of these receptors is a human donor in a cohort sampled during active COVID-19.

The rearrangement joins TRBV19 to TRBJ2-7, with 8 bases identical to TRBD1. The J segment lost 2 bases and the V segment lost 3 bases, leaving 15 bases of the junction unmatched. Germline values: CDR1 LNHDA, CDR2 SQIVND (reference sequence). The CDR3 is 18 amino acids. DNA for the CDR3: TGTGCCAGTAGTATGGGGGAGTCGGGACAGGCATCTACCTACGAGCAGTACGTC. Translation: CASSMGESGQASTYEQYV.

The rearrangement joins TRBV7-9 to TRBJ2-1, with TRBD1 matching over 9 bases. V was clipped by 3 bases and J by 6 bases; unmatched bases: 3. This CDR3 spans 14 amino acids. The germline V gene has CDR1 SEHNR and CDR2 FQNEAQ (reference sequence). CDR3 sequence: CASSLGQGRNEQFF. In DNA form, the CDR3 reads TGTGCCAGCAGCTTGGGACAGGGACGCAATGAGCAGTTCTTC.

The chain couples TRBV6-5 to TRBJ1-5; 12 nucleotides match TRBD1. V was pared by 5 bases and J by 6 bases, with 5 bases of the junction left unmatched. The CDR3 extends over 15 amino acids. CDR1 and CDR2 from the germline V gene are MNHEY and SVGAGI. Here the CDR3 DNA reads TGTGCCAGCAGTCCCGGGACAGGGGGCACTCAGCCCCAGCATTTT. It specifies CASSPGTGGTQPQHF.

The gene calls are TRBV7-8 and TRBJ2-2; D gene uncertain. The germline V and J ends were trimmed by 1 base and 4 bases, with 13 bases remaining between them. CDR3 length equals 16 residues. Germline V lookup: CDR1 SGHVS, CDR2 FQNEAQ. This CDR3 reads CASSLGLSWSTGELFF. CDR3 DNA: TGTGCCAGCAGCTTAGGGCTTTCATGGTCCACCGGGGAGCTGTTTTTT.

The CDR3, as DNA: TGTGCCTGGAGTCCCTGGGACAGGGGGTTTTATGGCTACACCTTC. It is translated as CAWSPWDRGFYGYTF. The chain combines TRBV30 with TRBJ1-2, with TRBD1 matching over 11 bases. With V trimmed by 2 bases and J by 5 bases, 7 bases remained unmatched. The CDR3 sequence is 15 residues long. Per germline, CDR1 GTSNPN and CDR2 SVGIG (reference sequence).

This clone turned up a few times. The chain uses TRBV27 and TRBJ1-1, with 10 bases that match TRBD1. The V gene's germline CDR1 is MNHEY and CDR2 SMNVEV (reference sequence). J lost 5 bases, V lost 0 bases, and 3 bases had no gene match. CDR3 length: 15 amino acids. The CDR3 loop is CASSLSTGGRTEAFF. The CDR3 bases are TGTGCCAGCAGTTTATCGACAGGGGGCAGGACTGAAGCTTTCTTT.

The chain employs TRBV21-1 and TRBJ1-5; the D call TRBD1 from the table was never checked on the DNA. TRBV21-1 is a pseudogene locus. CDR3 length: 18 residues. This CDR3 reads CASSSLRGDRDPCEPQHF. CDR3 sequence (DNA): TGTGCCAGCAGCAGCCTAAGGGGAGACAGGGATCCTTGTGAGCCCCAGCATTTT.

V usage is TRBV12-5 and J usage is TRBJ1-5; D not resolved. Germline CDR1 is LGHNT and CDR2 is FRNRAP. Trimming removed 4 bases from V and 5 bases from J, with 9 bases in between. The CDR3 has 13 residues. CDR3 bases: TGTGCTAGTGGTTACACAGCTGATCAGCCCCAGCATTTT. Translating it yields CASGYTADQPQHF.

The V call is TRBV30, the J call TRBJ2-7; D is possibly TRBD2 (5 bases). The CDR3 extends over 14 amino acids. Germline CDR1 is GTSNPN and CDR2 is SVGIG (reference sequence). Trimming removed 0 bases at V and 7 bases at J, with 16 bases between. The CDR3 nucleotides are TGTGCCTGGAGTGTACTCGGAGGTTTGGGAGAGCAGTACTTC. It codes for CAWSVLGGLGEQYF.

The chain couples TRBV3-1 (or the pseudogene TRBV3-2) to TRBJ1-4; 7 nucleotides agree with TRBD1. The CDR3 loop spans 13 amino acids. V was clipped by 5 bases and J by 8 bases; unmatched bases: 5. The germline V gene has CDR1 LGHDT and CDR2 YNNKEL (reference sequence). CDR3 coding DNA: TGTGCCAGCAGCAGGGGGCAAGGGGAAAAACTGTTTTTT. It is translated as CASSRGQGEKLFF.

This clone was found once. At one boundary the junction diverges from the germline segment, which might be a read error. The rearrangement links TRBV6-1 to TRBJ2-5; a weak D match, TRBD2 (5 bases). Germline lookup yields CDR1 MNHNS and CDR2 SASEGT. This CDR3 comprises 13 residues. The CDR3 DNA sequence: TGTACCAGCAGTGAAACGGGATCCGAGACCCAGTACTTC. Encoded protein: CTSSETGSETQYF.

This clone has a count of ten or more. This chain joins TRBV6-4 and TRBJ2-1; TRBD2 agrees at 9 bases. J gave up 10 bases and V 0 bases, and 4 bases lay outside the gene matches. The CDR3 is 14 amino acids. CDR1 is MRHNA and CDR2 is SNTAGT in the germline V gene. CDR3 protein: CASSDSNLAGEQFF. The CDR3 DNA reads TGTGCCAGCAGTGACTCGAATCTAGCGGGGGAGCAGTTCTTC.

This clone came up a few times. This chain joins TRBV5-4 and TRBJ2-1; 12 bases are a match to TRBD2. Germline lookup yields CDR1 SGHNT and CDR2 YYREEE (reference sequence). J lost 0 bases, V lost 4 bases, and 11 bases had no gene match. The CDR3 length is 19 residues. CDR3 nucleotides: TGTGCCAGCAGCCCAAGGACTAGCGGGGCCTCCGGCTCCTACAATGAGCAGTTCTTC. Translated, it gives CASSPRTSGASGSYNEQFF.

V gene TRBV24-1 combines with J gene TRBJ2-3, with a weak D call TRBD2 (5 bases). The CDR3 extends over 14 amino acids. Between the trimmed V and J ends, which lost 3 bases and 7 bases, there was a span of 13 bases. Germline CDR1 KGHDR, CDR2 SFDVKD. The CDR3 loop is CATSDTPDFYTQYF. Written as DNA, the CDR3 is TGTGCCACCAGTGATACCCCGGACTTTTATACGCAGTATTTT.

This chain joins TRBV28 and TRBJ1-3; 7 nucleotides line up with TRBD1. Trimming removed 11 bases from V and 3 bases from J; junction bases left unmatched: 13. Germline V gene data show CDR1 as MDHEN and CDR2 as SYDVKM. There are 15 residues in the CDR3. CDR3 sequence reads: CAHKGGAGGGNTIYF. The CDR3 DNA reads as TGTGCCCACAAGGGTGGGGCAGGGGGTGGAAACACCATATATTTT.

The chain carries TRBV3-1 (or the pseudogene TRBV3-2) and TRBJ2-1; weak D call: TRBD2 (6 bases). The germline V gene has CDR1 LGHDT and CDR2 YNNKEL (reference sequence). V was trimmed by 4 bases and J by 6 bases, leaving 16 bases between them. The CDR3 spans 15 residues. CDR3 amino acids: CASSLSTRRANEQFF. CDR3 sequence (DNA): TGTGCCAGCAGCCTCTCAACGAGGAGGGCCAATGAGCAGTTCTTC.

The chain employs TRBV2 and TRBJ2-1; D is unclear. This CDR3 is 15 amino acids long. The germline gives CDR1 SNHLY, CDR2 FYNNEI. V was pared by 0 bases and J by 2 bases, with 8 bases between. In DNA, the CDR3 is TGTGCCAGCAGTGAAGCGGGCAACCCCTACAATGAGCAGTTCTTC. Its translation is CASSEAGNPYNEQFF.

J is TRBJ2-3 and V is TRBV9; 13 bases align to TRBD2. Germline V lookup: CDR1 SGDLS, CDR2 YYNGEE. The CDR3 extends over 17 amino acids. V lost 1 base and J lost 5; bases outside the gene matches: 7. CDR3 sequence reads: CASSVTLAGGVQDTQYF. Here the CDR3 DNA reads TGTGCCAGCAGCGTAACACTAGCGGGGGGGGTGCAAGATACGCAGTATTTT.

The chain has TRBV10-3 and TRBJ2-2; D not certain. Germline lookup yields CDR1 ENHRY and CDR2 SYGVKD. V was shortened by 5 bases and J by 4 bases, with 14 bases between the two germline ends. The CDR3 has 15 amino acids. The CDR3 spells CAISMTESPTGELFF. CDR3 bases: TGTGCCATCAGTATGACTGAATCTCCCACCGGGGAGCTGTTTTTT.

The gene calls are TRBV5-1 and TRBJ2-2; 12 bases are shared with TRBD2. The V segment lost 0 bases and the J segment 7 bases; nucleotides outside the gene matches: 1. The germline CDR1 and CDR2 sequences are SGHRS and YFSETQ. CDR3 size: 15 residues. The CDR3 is CASSLATSGGGELFF. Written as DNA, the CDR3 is TGCGCCAGCAGCTTGGCGACTAGCGGGGGCGGGGAGCTGTTTTTT.

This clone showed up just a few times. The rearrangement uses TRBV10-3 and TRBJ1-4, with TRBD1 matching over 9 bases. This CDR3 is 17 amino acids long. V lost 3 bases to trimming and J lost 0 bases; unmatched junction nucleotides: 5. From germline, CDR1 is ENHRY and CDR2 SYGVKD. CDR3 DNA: TGTGCCATCAGTGAAGGACAGGGGAGTGCAACTAATGAAAAACTGTTTTTT. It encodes CAISEGQGSATNEKLFF.

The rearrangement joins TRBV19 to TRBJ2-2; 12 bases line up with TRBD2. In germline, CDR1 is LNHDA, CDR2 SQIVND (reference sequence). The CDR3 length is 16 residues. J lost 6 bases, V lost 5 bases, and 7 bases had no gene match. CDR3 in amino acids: CASSVLAGGPPGELFF. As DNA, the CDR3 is TGTGCCAGTAGTGTGCTAGCGGGGGGGCCCCCCGGGGAGCTGTTTTTT.

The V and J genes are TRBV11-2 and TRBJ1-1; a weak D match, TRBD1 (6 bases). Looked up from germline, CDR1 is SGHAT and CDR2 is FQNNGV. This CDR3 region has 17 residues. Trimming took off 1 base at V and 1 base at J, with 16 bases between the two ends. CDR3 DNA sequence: TGTGCCAGCAGCTTAGCTTTACTCGGACAGAGGAACACTGAAGCTTTCTTT. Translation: CASSLALLGQRNTEAFF.

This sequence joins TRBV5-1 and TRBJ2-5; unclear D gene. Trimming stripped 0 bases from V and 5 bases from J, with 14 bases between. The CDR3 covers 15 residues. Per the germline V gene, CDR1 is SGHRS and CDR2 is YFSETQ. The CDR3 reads CASSLAPAIRETQYF. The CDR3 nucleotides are TGCGCCAGCAGCTTGGCCCCCGCAATCAGGGAGACCCAGTACTTC.

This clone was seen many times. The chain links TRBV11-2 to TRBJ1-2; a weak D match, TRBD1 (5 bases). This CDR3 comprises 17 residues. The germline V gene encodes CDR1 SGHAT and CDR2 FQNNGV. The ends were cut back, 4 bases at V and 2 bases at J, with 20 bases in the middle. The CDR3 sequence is CASSSPGGVGANYGYTF. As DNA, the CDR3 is TGTGCCAGCAGCTCCCCGGGGGGGGTAGGCGCAAACTATGGCTACACCTTC.

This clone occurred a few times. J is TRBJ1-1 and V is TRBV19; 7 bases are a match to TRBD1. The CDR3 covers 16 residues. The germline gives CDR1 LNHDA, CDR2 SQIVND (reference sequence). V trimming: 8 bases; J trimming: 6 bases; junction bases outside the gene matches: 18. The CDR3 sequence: CASRTHHKTGVAEAFF. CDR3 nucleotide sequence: TGTGCCAGTCGTACCCATCACAAAACAGGGGTCGCTGAAGCTTTCTTT. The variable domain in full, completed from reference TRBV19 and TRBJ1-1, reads DGGITQSPKYLFRKEGQNVTLSCEQNLNHDAMYWYRQDPGQGLRLIYYSQIVNDFQKGDIAEGYSVSREKKESFPLTVTSAQKNPTAFYLCASRTHHKTGVAEAFFGQGTRLTVV.

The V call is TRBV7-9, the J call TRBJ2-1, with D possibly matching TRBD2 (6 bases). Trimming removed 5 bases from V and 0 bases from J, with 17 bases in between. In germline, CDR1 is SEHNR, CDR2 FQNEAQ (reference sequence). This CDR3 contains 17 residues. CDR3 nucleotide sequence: TGTGCCAGCAGCAGAGATGGGGGGTGGAGCTCCTACAATGAGCAGTTCTTC. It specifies CASSRDGGWSSYNEQFF.

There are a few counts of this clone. The CDR3 DNA is TGTGCCACCACCCTAGGACAGAATAATTCACCCCTCCACTTT. Translated, it gives CATTLGQNNSPLHF. The rearrangement uses TRBV10-3 and TRBJ1-6, with D possibly being TRBD1 (6 bases). Between the trimmed V and J ends, which lost 10 bases and 5 bases, there was a span of 15 bases. Germline V gene data show CDR1 as ENHRY and CDR2 as SYGVKD. The CDR3 is 14 amino acids.

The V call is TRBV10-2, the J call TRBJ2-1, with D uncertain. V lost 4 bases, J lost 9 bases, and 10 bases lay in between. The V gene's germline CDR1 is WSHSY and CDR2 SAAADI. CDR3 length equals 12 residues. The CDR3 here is CASSGAYGEQFF. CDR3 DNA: TGCGCCAGCAGTGGGGCCTACGGTGAGCAGTTCTTC.

For the CDR3, the DNA is TGTGCCAGCAGCTTAGTACTCGGACAGGTCGTGAAATACAATGAGCAGTTCTTC. Protein sequence: CASSLVLGQVVKYNEQFF. This chain uses TRBV7-8 with TRBJ2-1; TRBD1 matches 7 bases. Looked up from germline, CDR1 is SGHVS and CDR2 is FQNEAQ. The CDR3 is 18 amino acids. Unmatched junction bases numbered 13, after V lost 1 base and J lost 4 bases.

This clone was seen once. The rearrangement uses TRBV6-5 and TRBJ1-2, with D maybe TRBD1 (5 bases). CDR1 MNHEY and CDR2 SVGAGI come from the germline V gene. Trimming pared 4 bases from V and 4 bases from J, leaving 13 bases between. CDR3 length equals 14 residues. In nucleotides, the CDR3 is TGTGCCAGCAGTTCATACCAGGGAGGCTATGGCTACACCTTC. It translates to CASSSYQGGYGYTF.

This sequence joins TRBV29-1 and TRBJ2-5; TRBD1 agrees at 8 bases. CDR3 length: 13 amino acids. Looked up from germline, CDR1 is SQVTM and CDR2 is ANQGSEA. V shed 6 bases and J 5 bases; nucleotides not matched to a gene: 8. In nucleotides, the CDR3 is TGCAGCGTCGACAGGGGATCGGGGGAGACCCAGTACTTC. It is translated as CSVDRGSGETQYF.